This entry features one T cell receptor beta chain sequence. What it binds is not known. The data were taken from a study of Ad26.COV2.S vaccination and SARS-CoV-2 variants. Study as a whole: Once, or twice with 56 days between doses, Ad26.COV2.S was given intramuscularly.

Assay used: immunoSEQ multiplex PCR; TCRdb lists only in-frame clones, some missing. The sample has some 500,000 clones, 85% to 90% seen once. Study results and limitations: Vaccinated and placebo-treated recipients had similar non-spike TCR breadth. Relative to placebo recipients, vaccine recipients exhibited elevated spike-specific TCR breadth.

This CDR3 is built from 16 residues. Germline CDR1 is SNHLY and CDR2 is FYNNEI. V lost 4 bases and J lost 5; bases outside the gene matches: 8. Treatment specified: about 20 received Ad26.COV2.S at low or high dose, single or two shots; several received placebo; per-sample allocation not given. It was on day 63 after the first vaccine or placebo injection that samples were taken. This material consisted of peripheral blood, taken in a trial of Ad26.COV2.S vaccine versus placebo. The rearrangement links TRBV2 to TRBJ1-6, with 7 bases matching TRBD1. The sequence was collected from a person aged 18 to 59 who received the Ad26.COV2.S COVID-19 vaccine or a placebo. The CDR3 region has the DNA TGTGCCAGCAGTGTGTATGGGACAGCAAATAATTCACCCCTCCACTTT. Residues: CASSVYGTANNSPLHF. The full variable domain, completed using reference TRBV2 and TRBJ1-6, is EPEVTQTPSHQVTQMGQEVILRCVPISNHLYFYWYRQILGQKVEFLVSFYNNEISEKSEIFDDQFSVERPDGSNFTLKIRSTKLEDSAMYFCASSVYGTANNSPLHFGNGTRLTVT.